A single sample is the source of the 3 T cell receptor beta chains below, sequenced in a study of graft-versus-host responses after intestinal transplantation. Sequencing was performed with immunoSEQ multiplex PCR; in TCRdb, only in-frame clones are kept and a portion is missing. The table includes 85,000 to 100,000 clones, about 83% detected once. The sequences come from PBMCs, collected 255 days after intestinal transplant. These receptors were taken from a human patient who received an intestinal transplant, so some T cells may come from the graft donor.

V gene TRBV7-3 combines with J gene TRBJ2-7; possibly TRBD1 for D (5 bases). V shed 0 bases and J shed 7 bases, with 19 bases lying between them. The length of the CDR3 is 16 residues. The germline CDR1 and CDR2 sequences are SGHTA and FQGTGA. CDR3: CASSLTPLARVGEQYF. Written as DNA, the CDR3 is TGTGCCAGCAGCTTAACGCCGTTGGCCAGGGTGGGGGAGCAGTACTTC.

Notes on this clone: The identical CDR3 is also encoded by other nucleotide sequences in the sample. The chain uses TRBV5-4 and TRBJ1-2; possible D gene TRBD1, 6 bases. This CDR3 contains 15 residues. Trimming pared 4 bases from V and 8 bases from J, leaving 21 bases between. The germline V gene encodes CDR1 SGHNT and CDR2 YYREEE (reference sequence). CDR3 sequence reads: CASSAPEVGAKGYTF. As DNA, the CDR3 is TGTGCCAGCAGCGCACCAGAGGTGGGGGCTAAGGGCTACACCTTC.

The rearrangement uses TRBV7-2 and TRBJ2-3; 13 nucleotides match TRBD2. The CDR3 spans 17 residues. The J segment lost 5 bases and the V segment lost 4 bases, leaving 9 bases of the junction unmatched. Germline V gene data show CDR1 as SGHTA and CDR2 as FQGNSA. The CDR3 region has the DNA TGTGCCAGCAGCTCTCAACTAGCGGGAGGGGTAGGAGATACGCAGTATTTT. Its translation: CASSSQLAGGVGDTQYF.